This T cell receptor beta chain was observed in a study of Graves' ophthalmopathy and Graves' hyperthyroidism. CDR1 ENHRY and CDR2 SYGVKD come from the germline V gene. This CDR3 comprises 9 residues. TCR beta CDR3 regions were amplified from RNA transcripts. First-round RT-PCR relied on HTBI primers, and a second-round multiplex PCR came next. TCRdb recomputed calls from the multiplex PCR reads with MiXCR, one row per CDR3 protein. The table has 680,000 or so distinct CDR3 sequences, approximately 22% seen once. On this clonotype itself: At one end, the junction sequence differs from germline, possibly due to a read error.

The specimen sequenced was peripheral blood. The J gene is TRBJ1-1, the V gene TRBV10-3; D is uncertain. The TCR sequence derives from a woman younger than 35 with stable Graves' hyperthyroidism. Some clones in this sample may be carry-over from other donors' samples. CDR3 coding DNA: TGTGCCACCGGACCCCTCTACCACTTT. Amino acid sequence: CATGPLYHF.